Described below is a single T cell receptor (beta chain) sequence and its context. Clones were read by immunoSEQ multiplex PCR, and TCRdb kept only the in-frame ones, dropping some. The sample gives 220,000 or so clones, roughly four fifths of which show up once; approximately 1.4% is in the top ten. V dropped 0 bases and J dropped 4 bases, with 16 bases sitting between them. The V gene's germline CDR1 is MNHEY and CDR2 SVGAGI. The CDR3 contains 16 residues. The record originates from a study of blood T cell repertoires in COVID-19. As for the study in general: T cells, B-cell-depleted T cells, or PBMCs supplied cDNA or gDNA.

The gene calls are TRBV6-5 and TRBJ2-7; the D gene is possibly TRBD2 (5 bases). This TCR was sampled from a woman between 40 and 55 years old with acute COVID-19. The sequencing input was PBMCs or T cells enriched from blood (not recorded which). The CDR3 DNA reads as TGTGCCAGCAGTTACTCGACCGGGGTCAGGAGGTACGAGCAGTACTTC. Amino acids: CASSYSTGVRRYEQYF.